The clone carrying this T cell receptor (beta chain) was seen just once. Its antigen is undetermined. Different DNA sequences within this sample yield the same CDR3. The data were obtained in a study of shared clonotypes between healthy human individuals. Study findings and constraints: Large depth notwithstanding, sorted-subset sequencing proved incomplete by rarefaction. A handful of donors held about 4.5% of naive CD4 clonotypes in common.

Authors' data handling: Sequence data from immunoSEQ were junction-only and lacked quality scores; consequently, filtering differed. TCRdb keeps only in-frame clones here, not all; method: immunoSEQ multiplex PCR. V and J calls and clone size are given by that table; D and trimming were obtained from the DNA. The sample shows more than 2 million clones, about 94% of them seen only once. Naive CD8 isolation took CD45RO-negative cells positively selected for CCR7 and excluded terminally differentiated effector memory CD45RA+ cells. This CDR3 has 13 amino acids. Per the germline V gene, CDR1 is ENHRY and CDR2 is SYGVKD. Between the trimmed V and J ends, which lost 2 bases and 3 bases, there was a span of 8 bases.

The origin of this receptor is a man in his late teens or twenties in good health. Some clones in this sample may be carry-over from other donors' samples. The specimen was naive CD8+ T cells from PBMCs. V gene TRBV10-3 combines with J gene TRBJ2-7, with TRBD2 as a possible D gene (6 bases). The CDR3 loop is CAISEGGDYEQYF. CDR3 bases: TGTGCCATCAGTGAGGGAGGGGACTACGAGCAGTACTTC.